Each of the 8 T cell receptor beta chains below was sequenced from the same sample in a study of CD8+CD57+ T cells in acquired aplastic anemia. The template for TCR beta VDJ and CDR3 sequence profiling was genomic DNA. One entry per CDR3 protein results from TCRdb running MiXCR on the reads. This table holds roughly 58,000 distinct CDR3 sequences, about 50% found once. Material for sequencing was sorted CD4+, CD8+, or CD8+CD57+ T cells (not recorded which) from PBMCs. These receptors came from a human donor in good health, serving as a control.

The chain combines TRBV11-1 with TRBJ2-1; D not certain. The CDR3 length is 15 residues. CDR1 is SGHAT, CDR2 FQDESV, per germline (reference sequence). The ends were cut back, 5 bases at V and 5 bases at J, with 16 bases in the middle. The CDR3 sequence: CASSPTRLGNNEQFF. In nucleotides, the CDR3 is TGTGCCAGCAGCCCCACCCGGCTAGGTAACAATGAGCAGTTCTTC.

This clonotype was counted many times. V gene TRBV20-1 combines with J gene TRBJ1-2; 12 nucleotides line up with TRBD1. V was pared by 4 bases and J by 7 bases, with 7 bases of the junction left unmatched. The CDR3 runs to 14 residues. Per germline, CDR1 DFQATT and CDR2 SNEGSKA (reference sequence). The CDR3 loop reads CSATLRDRGLGYTF. As DNA, the CDR3 is TGCAGTGCTACCCTCCGGGACAGGGGGCTTGGCTACACCTTC.

The CDR3 coding sequence is TGTGCCAGCAGGAGACACGAGCAGTACTTC. As protein: CASRRHEQYF. The chain is built from TRBV7-2 and TRBJ2-7; D not resolved. CDR1 and CDR2 from the germline V gene are SGHTA and FQGNSA. Trimming shortened V by 6 bases and J by 5 bases, and 5 bases separated the two germline ends. This CDR3 comprises 10 residues.

The table lists this clonotype with many counts. The rearrangement links TRBV12-3 or TRBV12-4 to TRBJ1-2; D remains ambiguous. Trimming took off 7 bases at V and 4 bases at J, with 10 bases between the two ends. This CDR3 spans 12 amino acids. CDR3 nucleotide sequence: TGTGCCAGCACCATGACGGGCTATGGCTACACCTTC. Translating it yields CASTMTGYGYTF.

This clonotype was detected ten times or more. This chain joins TRBV14 and TRBJ2-3, with TRBD2 matching over 12 bases. The V gene's germline CDR1 is SGHDN and CDR2 FVKESK. The CDR3 contains 17 residues. Losses at the gene ends were 4 bases for V and 1 base for J; bases not matched to a gene: 6. For the CDR3, the DNA is TGTGCCAGCAGCCTGGGACTAGCGGGCCTTCGCACAGATACGCAGTATTTT. It encodes CASSLGLAGLRTDTQYF.

The chain uses TRBV24-1 and TRBJ2-5, with D possibly being TRBD1 or TRBD2 (5 bases each). This CDR3 is built from 13 residues. Trimming took off 4 bases at V and 5 bases at J, with 10 bases between the two ends. Germline values: CDR1 KGHDR, CDR2 SFDVKD. For the CDR3, the DNA is TGTGCCACCAGTGACAGGGACCGTGAGACCCAGTACTTC. As protein: CATSDRDRETQYF.

In this sample, this clonotype turned up a few times. The J gene is TRBJ2-7, the V gene TRBV2; D not certain. The CDR3 is 12 residues long. Trimming left V 5 bases short and J 3 bases short, with 8 bases between. Germline V gene lookup returns CDR1 SNHLY and CDR2 FYNNEI. CDR3 amino acids: CASSLLDYEQYF. In DNA, the CDR3 is TGTGCCAGCAGTTTGTTGGACTACGAGCAGTACTTC.

This clonotype was counted at least ten times. The chain has TRBV14 and TRBJ2-2; 12 nucleotides line up with TRBD2. V lost 4 bases, J lost 4 bases, and 4 bases stayed unmatched. The CDR3 spans 16 residues. CDR1 SGHDN and CDR2 FVKESK come from the germline V gene. In nucleotides, the CDR3 is TGTGCCAGCAGCCCTAGCGGGAGGGCGGGCACCGGGGAGCTGTTTTTT. Amino acid sequence: CASSPSGRAGTGELFF.